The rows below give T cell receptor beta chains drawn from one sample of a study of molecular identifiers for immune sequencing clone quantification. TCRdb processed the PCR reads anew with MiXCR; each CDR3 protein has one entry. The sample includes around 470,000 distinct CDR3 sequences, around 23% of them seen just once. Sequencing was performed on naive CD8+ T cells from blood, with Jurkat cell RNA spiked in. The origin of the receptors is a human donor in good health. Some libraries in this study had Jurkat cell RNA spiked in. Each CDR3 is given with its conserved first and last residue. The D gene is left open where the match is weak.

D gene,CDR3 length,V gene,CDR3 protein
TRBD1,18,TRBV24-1,CATSDLGTAERGANVLTF
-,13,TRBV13,CASSLERSYIQYF
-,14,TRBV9,CASNPGPPGETQYF
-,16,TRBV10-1,CASSESRTRVHNEQFF
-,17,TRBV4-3,CASSQDPSGRASGKLFF
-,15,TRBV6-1,CASSEPGQVFYEQYF
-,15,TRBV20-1,CSAREPYTLVETQYF
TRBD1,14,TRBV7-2,CASSQGQGGLEQYF
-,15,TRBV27,CASSPGHPMNTEAFF
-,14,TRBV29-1,CSVEGRGLQETQYF
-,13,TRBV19,CASKRKAHQPQHF
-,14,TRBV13,CASSLVRGQETQYF
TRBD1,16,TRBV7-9,CASSFQGATANYGYTF
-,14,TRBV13,CASSYFTSGNTIYF
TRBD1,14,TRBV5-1,CASSLGQGIEKLFF
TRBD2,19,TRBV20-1,CSARVGLAGEVFTPETQYF
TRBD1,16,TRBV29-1,CSVEIAGGWSNFGYTF
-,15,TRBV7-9,CAGSSLAREPYEQYF
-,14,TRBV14,CASSQGQGWYEQYF
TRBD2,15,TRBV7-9,CASSFEGGPVNEQFF
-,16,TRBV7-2,CASSSSLAPSTDTQYF
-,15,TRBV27,CASSPVLGGLRPQHF
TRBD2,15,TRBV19,CASSIGLAGPYEQYF
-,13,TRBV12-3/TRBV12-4,CASSPKVGIEAFF
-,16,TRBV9,CASSPTYPVGRTEAFF
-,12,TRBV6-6,CAWEEVNTEAFF
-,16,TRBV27,CASSLLLPVGTDTQYF
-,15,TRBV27,CASSLSGGNNEKLFF
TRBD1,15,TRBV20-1,CSARDRGQGGETQYF
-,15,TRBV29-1,CSGGGYDGLGRIEFF
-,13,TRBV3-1,CASSREVKSEQYF
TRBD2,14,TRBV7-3,CASSTTSGTDTQYF
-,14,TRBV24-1,CATSALAENTEAFF
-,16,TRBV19,CASSRAGSPGANVLTF
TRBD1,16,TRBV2,CASSPGQGATGNTTYF
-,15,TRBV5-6,CASSLAGDSGNTIYF
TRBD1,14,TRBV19,CASKKTGFPNEQFF
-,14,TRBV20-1,CSARVGGDNQPQHF
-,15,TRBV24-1,CATSDLERPRGEQFF
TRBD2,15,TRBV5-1,CASSLEIAGAYEQYF
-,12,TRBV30,CAWMGDTGELFF
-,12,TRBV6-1,CASREQGYEQYF
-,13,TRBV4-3,CASSQGTYNEQFF
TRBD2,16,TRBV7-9,CASSPTGGVGTDTQYF
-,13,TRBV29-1,CSVEAGSSYAQYF
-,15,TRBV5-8,CASSLEPGLGEKLFF
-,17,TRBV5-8,CASSSGVAGKNPYEQYF
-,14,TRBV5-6,CASSLGRMSFEQYF
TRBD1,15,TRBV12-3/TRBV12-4,CASSPTGQVNSPLHF
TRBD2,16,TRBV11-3,CASSPGDSGILDEQFF
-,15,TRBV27,CASSLSVWDNYGYTF
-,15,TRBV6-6,CASSWDPNGSTEAFF
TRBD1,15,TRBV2,CASRTGDLENQPQHF
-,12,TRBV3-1,CASSAWSEKLFF
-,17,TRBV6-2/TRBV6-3,CASSGPGQTLNTGELFF